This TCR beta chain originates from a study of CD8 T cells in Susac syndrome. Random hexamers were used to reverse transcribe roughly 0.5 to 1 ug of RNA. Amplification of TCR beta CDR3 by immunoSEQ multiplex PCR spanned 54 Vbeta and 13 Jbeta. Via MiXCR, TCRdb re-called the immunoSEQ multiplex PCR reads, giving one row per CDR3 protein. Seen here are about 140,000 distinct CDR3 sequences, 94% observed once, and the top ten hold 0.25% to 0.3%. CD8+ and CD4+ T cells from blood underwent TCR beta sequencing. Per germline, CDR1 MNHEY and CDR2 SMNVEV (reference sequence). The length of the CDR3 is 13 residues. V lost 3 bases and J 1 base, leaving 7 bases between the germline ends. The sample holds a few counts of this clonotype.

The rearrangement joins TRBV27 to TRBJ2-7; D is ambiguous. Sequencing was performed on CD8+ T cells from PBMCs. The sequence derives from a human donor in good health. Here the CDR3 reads CASSFRSSYEQYF. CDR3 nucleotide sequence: TGTGCCAGCAGTTTCAGGTCTTCCTACGAGCAGTACTTC.